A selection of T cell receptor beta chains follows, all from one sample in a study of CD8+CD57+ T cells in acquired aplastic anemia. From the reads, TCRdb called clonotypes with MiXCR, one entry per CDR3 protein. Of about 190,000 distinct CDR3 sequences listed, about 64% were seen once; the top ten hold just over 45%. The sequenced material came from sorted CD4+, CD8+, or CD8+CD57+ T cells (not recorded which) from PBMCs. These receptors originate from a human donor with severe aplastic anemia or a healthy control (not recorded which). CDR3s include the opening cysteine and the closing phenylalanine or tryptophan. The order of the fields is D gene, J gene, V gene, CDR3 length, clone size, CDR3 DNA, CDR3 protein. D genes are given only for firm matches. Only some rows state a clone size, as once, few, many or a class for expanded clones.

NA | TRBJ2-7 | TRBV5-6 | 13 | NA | TGTGCCAGCAGCTTTTTAGGACCCTACGAGCAGTACTTC | CASSFLGPYEQYF
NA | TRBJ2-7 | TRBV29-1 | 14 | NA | TGCAGCGTTGAAGGTGGCAGCTTACCGGGAGAGCAGTACTTC | CSVEGGSLPGEQYF
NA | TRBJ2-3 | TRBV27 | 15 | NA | TGTGCCAGCAGTTTCAGGAGAGCCCGCACAGATACGCAGTATTTT | CASSFRRARTDTQYF
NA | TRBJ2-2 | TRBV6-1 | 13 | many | TGTGCCAGCAGTGTAGGGGACACCGGGGAGCTGTTTTTT | CASSVGDTGELFF
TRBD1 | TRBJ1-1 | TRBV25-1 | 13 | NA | TGTGCCAGCAGGGGACAGGAGAACACTGAAGCTTTCTTT | CASRGQENTEAFF
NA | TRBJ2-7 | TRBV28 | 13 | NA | TGTGCCAGTAGGGGGGCTAGCTCCTACGAGCAGTACTTC | CASRGASSYEQYF
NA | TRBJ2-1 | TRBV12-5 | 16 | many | TGTGCTAGTGGTCCCAAAACAGGCTTAGGGTACAATGAGCAGTTCTTC | CASGPKTGLGYNEQFF
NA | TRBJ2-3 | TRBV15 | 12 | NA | TGTGCCACCAGCAGAGATCTTCCTACGCAGTATTTT | CATSRDLPTQYF
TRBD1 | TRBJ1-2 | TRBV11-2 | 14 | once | TGTGCCAGCAGCACGGGACAGGCTAACTATGGCTACACCTTC | CASSTGQANYGYTF
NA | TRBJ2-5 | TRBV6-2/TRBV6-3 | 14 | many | TGTGCCAGCAGCACCGGGACCATCCAAGAGACCCAGTACTTC | CASSTGTIQETQYF
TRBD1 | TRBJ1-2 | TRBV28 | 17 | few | TGTGCCAGCAGTTCCTTACCCCGGGACAGGGAAAACTATGGCTACACCTTC | CASSSLPRDRENYGYTF
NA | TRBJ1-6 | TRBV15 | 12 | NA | TGTGCCACCAGCACCGGGAATTCACCCCTCCACTTT | CATSTGNSPLHF
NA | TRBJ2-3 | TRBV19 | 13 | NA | TGTGCCAGTAGCGACACAGGGACAGATACGCAGTATTTT | CASSDTGTDTQYF
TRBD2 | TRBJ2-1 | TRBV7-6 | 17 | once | TGTGCCAGCAGCTTCGGGACTAGCGGGAGCGCAGTTGGAGAGCAGTTCTTC | CASSFGTSGSAVGEQFF
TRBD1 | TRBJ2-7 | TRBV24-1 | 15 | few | TGTGCCACCAGTGATTCGGGACAGGCGTACTACGAGCAGTACTTC | CATSDSGQAYYEQYF
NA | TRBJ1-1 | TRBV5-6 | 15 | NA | TGTGCCAGCAGCTCGTCGGTGGGGGCAGCAATTGAAGCTTTCTTT | CASSSSVGAAIEAFF